This TCR beta chain comes out of a study of shared clonotypes between healthy human individuals. Naive CD8 populations comprised CD45RO-negative cells positively selected for CCR7, excluding terminally differentiated effector memory CD45RA+ cells. The V gene's germline CDR1 is MNHEY and CDR2 SVGAGI. The CDR3 is 13 residues long. The V segment lost 6 bases and the J segment 4 bases; nucleotides outside the gene matches: 2. Original analysis: For the immunoSEQ data, sequences were junction-only without quality scores, so filtering differed. Produced via immunoSEQ multiplex PCR; TCRdb's table is partial and in-frame only. V and J calls and clone size are copied from that table; D and trimming were computed from the DNA. This sample yields around 2.1 million clones, of which 90% to 95% are seen a single time; more than 1.5% belongs to the top ten.

Sequencing was carried out using naive CD8+ T cells from PBMCs. This sequence was found in a man younger than 30 in good health. Some clones in this sample may be carry-over from other donors' samples. The rearrangement links TRBV6-5 to TRBJ2-2, with TRBD1 matching 7 bases. CDR3 in amino acids: CASSRDSTGELFF. CDR3 bases: TGTGCCAGCAGCCGGGACAGCACCGGGGAGCTGTTTTTT.